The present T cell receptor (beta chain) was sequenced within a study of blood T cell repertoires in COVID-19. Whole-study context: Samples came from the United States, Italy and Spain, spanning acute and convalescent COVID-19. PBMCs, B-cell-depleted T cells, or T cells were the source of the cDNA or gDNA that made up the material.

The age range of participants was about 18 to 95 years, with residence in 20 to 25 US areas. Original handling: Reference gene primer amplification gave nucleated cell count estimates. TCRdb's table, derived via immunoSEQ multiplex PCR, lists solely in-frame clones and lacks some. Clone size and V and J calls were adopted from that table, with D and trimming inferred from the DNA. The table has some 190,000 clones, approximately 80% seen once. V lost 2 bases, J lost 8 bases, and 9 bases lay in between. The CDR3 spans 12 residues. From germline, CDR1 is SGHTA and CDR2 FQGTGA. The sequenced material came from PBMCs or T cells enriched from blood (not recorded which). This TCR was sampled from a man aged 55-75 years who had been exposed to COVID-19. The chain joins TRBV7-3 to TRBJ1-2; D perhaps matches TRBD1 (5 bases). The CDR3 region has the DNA TGTGCCAGCAGCTTACTCCGGACAGGCTACACCTTC. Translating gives CASSLLRTGYTF. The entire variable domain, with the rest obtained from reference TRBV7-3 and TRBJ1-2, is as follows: GAGVSQTPSNKVTEKGKYVELRCDPISGHTALYWYRQSLGQGPEFLIYFQGTGAADDSGLPNDRFFAVRPEGSVSTLKIQRTERGDSAVYLCASSLLRTGYTFGSGTRLTVV.